The clone carrying this T cell receptor (beta chain) came up once. The antigen is undetermined. TCRdb re-called the reads through MiXCR, storing one row per CDR3 protein. The repertoire consists of some 940,000 distinct CDR3 sequences, with approximately 32% occurring once and the leading ten covering around 15%. These data belong to a study of T cell repertoires in cytomegalovirus infection. Across the whole study: CMV epitopes in the study were HLA-C-restricted (recently identified) and HLA-B-restricted (well studied). CMV infection together with matching HLA type was indicated by public TCR beta signatures. General study results and limits: HLA-C-restricted TCR beta clonotypes specific for CMV led the ex vivo response.

This sample comprised cultured CD8+ T cells from PBMCs, obtained from culture after CMV antigen stimulation. The sequence came from a human donor in good health (CMV status not recorded). Some clones in this sample may be carry-over from other donors' samples.

CDR3 nucleotides: TGTGCCAGCAGCCCAGGGACAGCCGGAGGTCAGCCCCAGCATTTT. Its translation is CASSPGTAGGQPQHF. The chain couples TRBV7-9 to TRBJ1-5; TRBD1 matches at 7 bases. Germline assignment: CDR1 SEHNR and CDR2 FQNEAQ (reference sequence). Trimming took 5 bases from V and 6 from J; bases not matched to a gene: 10. CDR3 length: 15 residues.